Listed below are T cell receptor beta chains from one sample, sequenced in a study of regulatory T cells in long-lasting Graves disease. MiXCR was run by TCRdb on the multiplex PCR reads, yielding one entry per CDR3 protein. The profile shows 540,000 or so distinct CDR3 sequences, roughly 12% of them singletons. This sample also belongs to another study, concerning T cells in Graves' hyperthyroidism and ophthalmopathy.

The source material was peripheral blood mononuclear cells (PBMCs), sampled at new diagnosis, from a patient treated with antithyroid drugs. The receptors stem from a young man with Graves disease. The CDR3 runs from the conserved cysteine through the conserved F or W. Fields, in order: J gene, V gene, clone size, D gene, CDR3 length, CDR3 DNA, CDR3 protein. D genes are given only for firm matches. Size values are once, few and many counts, or a class for expanded clones, and some rows have none.

TRBJ2-7 | TRBV27 | many | TRBD1 | 15 | TGTGCCAGCAGTCCTGTCTACAGGGGACAGTACGAGCAGTACTTC | CASSPVYRGQYEQYF
TRBJ1-1 | TRBV20-1 | many | . | 12 | TGCAGTGCTAGAGCTCCGAACACTGAAGCTTTCTTT | CSARAPNTEAFF
TRBJ1-5 | TRBV2 | many | . | 16 | TGTGCCAGCAGGGCCGGGAGAAGCAGGGGATCAGGGCCCCAGCATTTT | CASRAGRSRGSGPQHF
TRBJ2-4 | TRBV20-1 | many | . | 14 | TGCAGTGCTAGCCCCACGGTTGGGGGAAACATTCAGTACTTC | CSASPTVGGNIQYF
TRBJ1-5 | TRBV7-2 | many | . | 16 | TGTGCCAGCAGCTTAAGGGGGGTTGGGGCCAAACAGCCCCAGCATTTT | CASSLRGVGAKQPQHF
TRBJ2-5 | TRBV27 | few | . | 17 | TGTGCCAGCAGTTTACGGCACCTAGCCAAGGGTCAGGAGACCCAGTACTTC | CASSLRHLAKGQETQYF
TRBJ2-1 | TRBV6-5 | many | . | 14 | TGTGCCAGCAGTTACTTGGTCTCCTACAATGAGCAGTTCTTC | CASSYLVSYNEQFF
TRBJ2-2 | TRBV2 | many | . | 15 | TGTGCCAGCAGTTACAGGTTCGCGAACACCGGGGAGCTGTTTTTT | CASSYRFANTGELFF
TRBJ1-1 | TRBV5-4 | . | . | 13 | TGTGCCAGCAGCTTGATAGGGGATTGGGTAGCTTTCTTT | CASSLIGDWVAFF
TRBJ2-7 | TRBV27 | few | TRBD1 | 15 | TGTGCCAGCAGACCGACTGGACAGGGAACCTACGAGCAGTACTTC | CASRPTGQGTYEQYF
TRBJ2-2 | TRBV2 | . | . | 16 | TGTGCCAGCAGTACTTCCGGACGGGTCGACACCGGGGAGCTGTTTTTT | CASSTSGRVDTGELFF
TRBJ2-1 | TRBV6-2/TRBV6-3 | . | TRBD2 | 19 | TGTGCCAGCAGTTACGGACTAGCGGGATCTCACCTGTCCTACAATGAGCAGTTCTTC | CASSYGLAGSHLSYNEQFF
TRBJ1-1 | TRBV27 | many | . | 14 | TGTGCCAGCAGTCTGAACCGGGCGAACACTGAAGCTTTCTTT | CASSLNRANTEAFF
TRBJ1-4 | TRBV19 | . | TRBD1 | 14 | TGTGCCACCGGAGGGGGACAGGGGTTTGAAAAACTGTTTTTT | CATGGGQGFEKLFF
TRBJ2-7 | TRBV20-1 | . | . | 11 | TGCAGTGCTCGGGGCGCCGGGGAGCAGTACTTC | CSARGAGEQYF
TRBJ2-3 | TRBV6-1 | many | TRBD1 | 15 | TGTGCCAGCCCCCCTCTCGGACAGGGGACAGATACGCAGTATTTT | CASPPLGQGTDTQYF
TRBJ2-1 | TRBV27 | many | TRBD1 | 13 | TGTGCCAGCAGTTATACAGGGGGCAATGAGCAGTTCTTC | CASSYTGGNEQFF
TRBJ1-2 | TRBV19 | few | . | 12 | TGTGCCAGTAGCATGGAAGGGAGGCGCTACACCTTC | CASSMEGRRYTF
TRBJ1-1 | TRBV5-1 | many | . | 14 | TGCGCCAGCAGATCTCGGACGGTGAACACTGAAGCTTTCTTT | CASRSRTVNTEAFF
TRBJ1-2 | TRBV6-1 | few | . | 13 | TGTGCCAGCAATGTGGCAGGGGACTATGGCTACACCTTC | CASNVAGDYGYTF
TRBJ2-1 | TRBV14 | many | . | 13 | TGTGCCAGCAGCCAAGAGACCTACAATGAGCAGTTCTTC | CASSQETYNEQFF
TRBJ1-2 | TRBV5-1 | few | . | 16 | TGCGCCAGCAGCTTGGTTTTGGACTCGAAGGACTATGGCTACACCTTC | CASSLVLDSKDYGYTF
TRBJ1-1 | TRBV3-1 | . | TRBD1 | 15 | TGTGCCAGCAGCCCCCAGGGACAGACGAACACTGAAGCTTTCTTT | CASSPQGQTNTEAFF
TRBJ1-3 | TRBV12-3/TRBV12-4 | many | . | 15 | TGTGCCAGCAGTTTTTCCAGGGCCTCTGGAAACACCATATATTTT | CASSFSRASGNTIYF
TRBJ2-5 | TRBV5-6 | few | TRBD1 | 15 | TGTGCCAGCAGCTATATGGACAGGGACGGAGAGACCCAGTACTTC | CASSYMDRDGETQYF
TRBJ1-1 | TRBV15 | many | . | 16 | TGTGCCACCAGCAGAGGCAGGGGAGGGTTGAACACTGAAGCTTTCTTT | CATSRGRGGLNTEAFF
TRBJ2-5 | TRBV11-2 | many | . | 15 | TGTGCCAGCAGCCACTTACGGGGACTTCAAGAGACCCAGTACTTC | CASSHLRGLQETQYF
TRBJ2-7 | TRBV6-1 | many | . | 15 | TGTGCCAGCAGTGAAGCCTCTGTCGCTACCTACGAGCAGTACTTC | CASSEASVATYEQYF
TRBJ2-4 | TRBV6-2/TRBV6-3 | . | TRBD1 | 15 | TGTGCCAGCAGAACACAGGGGGCGGCCAAAAACATTCAGTACTTC | CASRTQGAAKNIQYF
TRBJ2-7 | TRBV7-9 | many | TRBD1 | 11 | TGTGCCAGCGGGACAGGGGTCGAGCAGTACTTC | CASGTGVEQYF
TRBJ1-5 | TRBV5-4 | few | . | 14 | TGTGCCAGCAGTTCAAAAGGGGCAGGGCAGCCCCAGCATTTT | CASSSKGAGQPQHF
TRBJ1-1 | TRBV5-5 | . | . | 16 | TGTGCCAGCAGCGTTGCTTGGGGGCGATCGTACACTGAAGCTTTCTTT | CASSVAWGRSYTEAFF
TRBJ2-7 | TRBV7-9 | many | . | 14 | TGTGCCAGCGGCTACGGGGCTCAGGCGTACGAGCAGTACTTC | CASGYGAQAYEQYF
TRBJ1-1 | TRBV5-1 | many | . | 16 | TGCGCCAGCAGCTTGGTATGGGGAACCGCTAACACTGAAGCTTTCTTT | CASSLVWGTANTEAFF
TRBJ1-4 | TRBV29-1 | many | . | 14 | TGCAGCGTCCGCCTACAGGGAAAAGATGAAAAACTGTTTTTT | CSVRLQGKDEKLFF
TRBJ2-7 | TRBV30 | few | TRBD1 | 14 | TGTGCCTGGAGCGGGGGACAGGGTTTTTTCGAGCAGTACTTC | CAWSGGQGFFEQYF
TRBJ2-7 | TRBV18 | few | . | 16 | TGTGCCAGCTCACCTTTACAAGGCGGGACCTCCTACGAGCAGTACTTC | CASSPLQGGTSYEQYF
TRBJ2-7 | TRBV6-1 | . | . | 14 | TGTGCCAGCAGCCCTGGACCTATGAACTACGAGCAGTACTTC | CASSPGPMNYEQYF
TRBJ2-4 | TRBV10-2 | . | TRBD2 | 17 | TGCGCCAGCAGTGGGTCTAGCGGGAGGGGTGGTAGGAACATTCAGTACTTC | CASSGSSGRGGRNIQYF
TRBJ2-7 | TRBV29-1 | . | . | 13 | TGCAGCGTCCGGGCGGGGGCTTTCTACGAGCAGTACTTC | CSVRAGAFYEQYF
TRBJ2-7 | TRBV12-3/TRBV12-4 | . | . | 9 | TGTGCCAGCAGTTCCCGCCCCGTCTTC | CASSSRPVF
TRBJ1-1 | TRBV24-1 | . | TRBD1 | 13 | TGTGCCACTCGACAGGGAAGCGCCACTGAAGCTTTCTTT | CATRQGSATEAFF
TRBJ2-5 | TRBV12-3/TRBV12-4 | . | TRBD1 | 15 | TGTGCCAGCAGCCCGGGACAGGGGCCTAGAGAGACCCAGTACTTC | CASSPGQGPRETQYF
TRBJ1-5 | TRBV2 | many | . | 13 | TGTGCCAGCTGGGAGACCGAGGGGCAGCCCCAGCATTTT | CASWETEGQPQHF
TRBJ1-6 | TRBV3-1 | few | . | 13 | TGTGCCAGCAGCCGCGCTCTTGGGACACCCCTCCACTTT | CASSRALGTPLHF
TRBJ1-5 | TRBV20-1 | few | TRBD1 | 15 | TGCAGTGCTAGATATGGACAGGGGGCGGAGCAGCCCCAGCATTTT | CSARYGQGAEQPQHF
TRBJ1-2 | TRBV10-2 | many | TRBD1 | 12 | TGCGCCAGCAGCGTGGACAGGGCTGGCTACACCTTC | CASSVDRAGYTF
TRBJ2-7 | TRBV9 | . | TRBD2 | 16 | TGTGCCAGCAGCGTTTCACCGGGACTAGCTCCCTACGAGCAGTACTTC | CASSVSPGLAPYEQYF
TRBJ2-5 | TRBV20-1 | many | . | 12 | TGCAGTGCTAGAGATCAAAAAGAGACCCAGTACTTC | CSARDQKETQYF
TRBJ1-2 | TRBV6-5 | few | . | 14 | TGTGCCAGCAGTTACTCAGGGGCCGTCTATGGCTACACCTTC | CASSYSGAVYGYTF
TRBJ1-4 | TRBV27 | . | . | 14 | TGTGCCAGCAGTTTTGGGGGGGGGAATGAAAAACTGTTTTTT | CASSFGGGNEKLFF
TRBJ1-2 | TRBV4-1 | many | . | 17 | TGCGCCAGCAGCCAAGAGATAGCCCGGGGCCTTAACTATGGCTACACCTTC | CASSQEIARGLNYGYTF
TRBJ1-1 | TRBV6-2/TRBV6-3 | many | . | 12 | TGTGCCAGCAGCGACGACTTCGAGGAGGCTTTCTTT | CASSDDFEEAFF
TRBJ2-3 | TRBV30 | many | . | 14 | TGTGCCTGGAGTATAGGTCCTAGCACAGATACGCAGTATTTT | CAWSIGPSTDTQYF